The source of this T cell receptor beta chain is a study of control samples from healthy donors and cancer patients. TCRdb's copy holds only in-frame clones and misses some; the assay was immunoSEQ multiplex PCR. The sample has about 92,000 clones; about four fifths are singletons. This clone has a single count. The CDR3 sequence is 14 residues long. The germline gives CDR1 SGHTA, CDR2 FQGNSA. The V end lost 2 bases, the J end lost 7 bases, and 11 bases lay between the germline ends. The chain is built from TRBV7-2 and TRBJ1-4; D perhaps matches TRBD1 (6 bases). Sequencing was carried out using blood. This clonotype was obtained from a woman in her fifties or sixties in good health. For the CDR3, the DNA is TGTGCCAGCAGCTTAAAGGGGGTCGGTGAAAAACTGTTTTTT. This encodes CASSLKGVGEKLFF.